This TCR beta chain is from a study of early T cells in non-severe SARS-CoV-2 infection. Turning to the study itself: Unsorted whole-blood RNA was sequenced in bulk, leaving chains unpaired.

Unique molecular identifiers were added to individual cDNA molecules. Each CDR3 protein is one row after TCRdb ran MiXCR on the 5' RACE reads. The table shows tens of thousands of distinct CDR3 sequences, with around 12% occurring only once. Study results and limitations: Anti-spike CD8 responses were favored by VDJdb matching, which missed private and CD4 specificities.

The CDR3 covers 16 residues. V was shortened by 0 bases and J by 3 bases, with 16 bases between the two germline ends. Germline V CDR1 and CDR2: SGDLS, YYNGEE. This clonotype came up a few times. What it recognizes is unknown. The sample in question was whole blood, obtained at baseline. This receptor was identified in an adult who was a healthcare worker with PCR-confirmed SARS-CoV-2 infection or an uninfected control (not recorded which). The donor label of this sample is uncertain. The V and J genes are TRBV9 and TRBJ2-7; either TRBD1 or TRBD2 may supply D (5 bases each). Written as DNA, the CDR3 is TGTGCCAGCAGCGTAGCTTCCGGGACGGAATACTACGAGCAGTACTTC. It specifies CASSVASGTEYYEQYF. The full variable domain, in which reference TRBV9 and TRBJ2-7 provide the parts outside the CDR3, is DSGVTQTPKHLITATGQRVTLRCSPRSGDLSVYWYQQSLDQGLQFLIQYYNGEERAKGNILERFSAQQFPDLHSELNLSSLELGDSALYFCASSVASGTEYYEQYFGPGTRLTVT.